These T cell receptor beta chains were read from a single sample in a study of Tregs in tolerant kidney transplant recipients. Profiled with immunoSEQ multiplex PCR; TCRdb holds only in-frame clones, not every one. The table records 90,000 to 120,000 clones, 90% of them present only once. Sample: CD4+ T cells from blood, taken before the transplant. These receptors were obtained from a human donor who received a combined kidney and bone marrow transplant. Both conserved end residues are part of each CDR3. Each record gives: V gene, J gene, clone size, D gene, CDR3 protein, CDR3 DNA. The D gene is left open where the match is weak. Expanded clones are given a class, and other clones once, few, many or no size at all.

V gene: TRBV27; J gene: TRBJ2-3; clone size: once; D gene: TRBD1; CDR3 protein: CASSPRTGRTDTQYF; CDR3 DNA: TGTGCCAGCAGTCCAAGGACAGGGCGGACAGATACGCAGTATTTT
V gene: TRBV7-2; J gene: TRBJ1-2; clone size: once; D gene: -; CDR3 protein: CASSLNPGGGGYTF; CDR3 DNA: TGTGCCAGCAGCTTAAACCCCGGGGGTGGTGGCTACACCTTC
V gene: TRBV7-9; J gene: TRBJ1-1; clone size: -; D gene: -; CDR3 protein: CASSPAGVTEAFF; CDR3 DNA: TGTGCCAGCAGCCCGGCGGGGGTCACTGAAGCTTTCTTT
V gene: TRBV5-1; J gene: TRBJ2-1; clone size: -; D gene: TRBD2; CDR3 protein: CASSSTSGGPLDEQFF; CDR3 DNA: TGCGCCAGCAGCTCAACTAGCGGGGGGCCCCTCGATGAGCAGTTCTTC
V gene: TRBV7-9; J gene: TRBJ2-7; clone size: -; D gene: -; CDR3 protein: CASSFVGYEQYF; CDR3 DNA: TGTGCCAGCAGCTTCGTCGGCTACGAGCAGTACTTC
V gene: TRBV18; J gene: TRBJ1-4; clone size: -; D gene: TRBD1; CDR3 protein: CASSAQGGSANEKLFF; CDR3 DNA: TGTGCCAGCTCCGCCCAGGGGGGCAGTGCTAATGAAAAACTGTTTTTT
V gene: TRBV5-1; J gene: TRBJ2-3; clone size: -; D gene: TRBD1; CDR3 protein: CASSWTGSTDTQYF; CDR3 DNA: TGCGCCAGCAGCTGGACAGGGTCCACAGATACGCAGTATTTT
V gene: TRBV11-2; J gene: TRBJ2-3; clone size: -; D gene: -; CDR3 protein: CASSSTSNTQYF; CDR3 DNA: TGTGCCAGCAGCTCCACTAGCAATACGCAGTATTTT
V gene: TRBV27; J gene: TRBJ2-4; clone size: -; D gene: TRBD2; CDR3 protein: CASLGLAGPGNIQYF; CDR3 DNA: TGTGCCAGCCTCGGGCTAGCGGGCCCAGGCAACATTCAGTACTTC
V gene: TRBV2; J gene: TRBJ2-6; clone size: -; D gene: -; CDR3 protein: CASSENRVQNAGANVLTF; CDR3 DNA: TGTGCCAGCAGTGAAAACAGGGTGCAGAACGCTGGGGCCAACGTCCTGACTTTC
V gene: TRBV2; J gene: TRBJ1-5; clone size: -; D gene: TRBD1; CDR3 protein: CASSEVGQGSNQPQHF; CDR3 DNA: TGTGCCAGCAGTGAAGTTGGACAGGGAAGCAATCAGCCCCAGCATTTT
V gene: TRBV14; J gene: TRBJ2-7; clone size: -; D gene: TRBD2; CDR3 protein: CASSQFGLNLAAYEQYF; CDR3 DNA: TGTGCCAGCAGCCAATTCGGGCTTAATCTAGCGGCCTACGAGCAGTACTTC
V gene: TRBV28; J gene: TRBJ2-7; clone size: -; D gene: TRBD1; CDR3 protein: CASSSTFDRDRISYEQYF; CDR3 DNA: TGTGCCAGCAGTTCTACATTCGACCGGGACAGAATCTCCTACGAGCAGTACTTC
V gene: TRBV14; J gene: TRBJ2-7; clone size: -; D gene: TRBD1; CDR3 protein: CASSQEAGGLFTYEQYF; CDR3 DNA: TGTGCCAGCAGCCAAGAGGCAGGGGGCCTTTTCACCTACGAGCAGTACTTC
V gene: TRBV30; J gene: TRBJ2-4; clone size: -; D gene: TRBD1; CDR3 protein: CAWSWDRGKNIQYF; CDR3 DNA: TGTGCCTGGAGTTGGGACAGGGGAAAAAACATTCAGTACTTC
V gene: TRBV15; J gene: TRBJ1-2; clone size: -; D gene: -; CDR3 protein: CATSREPGNYGYTF; CDR3 DNA: TGTGCCACCAGCAGAGAACCGGGGAACTATGGCTACACCTTC
V gene: TRBV6-5; J gene: TRBJ1-1; clone size: -; D gene: -; CDR3 protein: CASSPWQGVTAFF; CDR3 DNA: TGTGCCAGCAGTCCCTGGCAGGGCGTGACGGCTTTCTTT
V gene: TRBV5-6; J gene: TRBJ1-2; clone size: -; D gene: -; CDR3 protein: CASSPNAGGSNYGYTF; CDR3 DNA: TGTGCCAGCAGCCCAAACGCCGGGGGGTCTAACTATGGCTACACCTTC
V gene: TRBV5-1; J gene: TRBJ1-2; clone size: -; D gene: TRBD1; CDR3 protein: CASTRMTGNYGYTF; CDR3 DNA: TGCGCCAGCACCCGGATGACAGGGAACTATGGCTACACCTTC
V gene: TRBV30; J gene: TRBJ1-1; clone size: once; D gene: -; CDR3 protein: CAWRRGRAFSEAFF; CDR3 DNA: TGTGCCTGGAGAAGGGGCAGGGCCTTTTCCGAAGCTTTCTTT
V gene: TRBV27; J gene: TRBJ2-2; clone size: -; D gene: TRBD1; CDR3 protein: CASRPGGRASNTGELFF; CDR3 DNA: TGTGCCAGCAGACCAGGGGGCAGAGCCTCGAACACCGGGGAGCTGTTTTTT
V gene: TRBV5-4; J gene: TRBJ2-1; clone size: -; D gene: TRBD2; CDR3 protein: CASSLVGSRRGAYNEQFF; CDR3 DNA: TGTGCCAGCAGCTTGGTGGGTTCTCGGCGGGGGGCCTACAATGAGCAGTTCTTC
V gene: TRBV5-1; J gene: TRBJ1-2; clone size: -; D gene: TRBD1; CDR3 protein: CASTSPGQGYGYTF; CDR3 DNA: TGCGCCAGCACCTCTCCGGGACAGGGATATGGCTACACCTTC
V gene: TRBV19; J gene: TRBJ2-2; clone size: -; D gene: TRBD1; CDR3 protein: CASSGQGGFTGELFF; CDR3 DNA: TGTGCCAGTAGCGGACAGGGTGGATTCACCGGGGAGCTGTTTTTT
V gene: TRBV19; J gene: TRBJ2-1; clone size: -; D gene: -; CDR3 protein: CASSRAAGSPNEQFF; CDR3 DNA: TGTGCCAGTAGCAGGGCCGCGGGGTCCCCCAATGAGCAGTTCTTC
V gene: TRBV14; J gene: TRBJ2-4; clone size: -; D gene: -; CDR3 protein: CASSQDLGRGIAKNIQYF; CDR3 DNA: TGTGCCAGCAGCCAAGACCTAGGACGGGGTATAGCCAAAAACATTCAGTACTTC
V gene: TRBV14; J gene: TRBJ2-7; clone size: -; D gene: -; CDR3 protein: CASSRQMEQYF; CDR3 DNA: TGTGCCAGCAGCCGGCAGATGGAGCAGTACTTC
V gene: TRBV27; J gene: TRBJ2-2; clone size: -; D gene: TRBD2; CDR3 protein: CASSHSGSNPGELFF; CDR3 DNA: TGTGCCAGCAGTCATAGCGGGAGTAACCCCGGGGAGCTGTTTTTT
V gene: TRBV4-1; J gene: TRBJ1-3; clone size: -; D gene: -; CDR3 protein: CASSPRKEASGNTIYF; CDR3 DNA: TGCGCCAGCAGCCCCCGAAAGGAGGCCTCTGGAAACACCATATATTTT